This T cell receptor (beta chain) was found in a study of cytomegalovirus exposure and HLA in healthy donors. To note about this clone: The antigen is not known.

Study results and limitations: TCR sequences were mostly rare, though some public TCRs occurred in many donors.

With 60 Vbeta and 13 Jbeta primers, the PCR was carried out. The table came from immunoSEQ multiplex PCR; TCRdb's copy has only in-frame clones and leaves some out. Recorded for this sample: 55,000 to 85,000 clones. This receptor was obtained from a female donor in good health and CMV-seropositive. The sample taken for sequencing was PBMCs.

CDR3 coding DNA: TGTGCCAGCAGCCCGACTAGCGGGATCTCCTATGAGCAGTTCTTC. Translated: CASSPTSGISYEQFF. The chain couples TRBV11-2 to TRBJ2-1; 11 bases match TRBD2. The J segment lost 8 bases and the V segment lost 5 bases, leaving 8 bases of the junction unmatched. The CDR3 has 15 residues. Germline assignment: CDR1 SGHAT and CDR2 FQNNGV.